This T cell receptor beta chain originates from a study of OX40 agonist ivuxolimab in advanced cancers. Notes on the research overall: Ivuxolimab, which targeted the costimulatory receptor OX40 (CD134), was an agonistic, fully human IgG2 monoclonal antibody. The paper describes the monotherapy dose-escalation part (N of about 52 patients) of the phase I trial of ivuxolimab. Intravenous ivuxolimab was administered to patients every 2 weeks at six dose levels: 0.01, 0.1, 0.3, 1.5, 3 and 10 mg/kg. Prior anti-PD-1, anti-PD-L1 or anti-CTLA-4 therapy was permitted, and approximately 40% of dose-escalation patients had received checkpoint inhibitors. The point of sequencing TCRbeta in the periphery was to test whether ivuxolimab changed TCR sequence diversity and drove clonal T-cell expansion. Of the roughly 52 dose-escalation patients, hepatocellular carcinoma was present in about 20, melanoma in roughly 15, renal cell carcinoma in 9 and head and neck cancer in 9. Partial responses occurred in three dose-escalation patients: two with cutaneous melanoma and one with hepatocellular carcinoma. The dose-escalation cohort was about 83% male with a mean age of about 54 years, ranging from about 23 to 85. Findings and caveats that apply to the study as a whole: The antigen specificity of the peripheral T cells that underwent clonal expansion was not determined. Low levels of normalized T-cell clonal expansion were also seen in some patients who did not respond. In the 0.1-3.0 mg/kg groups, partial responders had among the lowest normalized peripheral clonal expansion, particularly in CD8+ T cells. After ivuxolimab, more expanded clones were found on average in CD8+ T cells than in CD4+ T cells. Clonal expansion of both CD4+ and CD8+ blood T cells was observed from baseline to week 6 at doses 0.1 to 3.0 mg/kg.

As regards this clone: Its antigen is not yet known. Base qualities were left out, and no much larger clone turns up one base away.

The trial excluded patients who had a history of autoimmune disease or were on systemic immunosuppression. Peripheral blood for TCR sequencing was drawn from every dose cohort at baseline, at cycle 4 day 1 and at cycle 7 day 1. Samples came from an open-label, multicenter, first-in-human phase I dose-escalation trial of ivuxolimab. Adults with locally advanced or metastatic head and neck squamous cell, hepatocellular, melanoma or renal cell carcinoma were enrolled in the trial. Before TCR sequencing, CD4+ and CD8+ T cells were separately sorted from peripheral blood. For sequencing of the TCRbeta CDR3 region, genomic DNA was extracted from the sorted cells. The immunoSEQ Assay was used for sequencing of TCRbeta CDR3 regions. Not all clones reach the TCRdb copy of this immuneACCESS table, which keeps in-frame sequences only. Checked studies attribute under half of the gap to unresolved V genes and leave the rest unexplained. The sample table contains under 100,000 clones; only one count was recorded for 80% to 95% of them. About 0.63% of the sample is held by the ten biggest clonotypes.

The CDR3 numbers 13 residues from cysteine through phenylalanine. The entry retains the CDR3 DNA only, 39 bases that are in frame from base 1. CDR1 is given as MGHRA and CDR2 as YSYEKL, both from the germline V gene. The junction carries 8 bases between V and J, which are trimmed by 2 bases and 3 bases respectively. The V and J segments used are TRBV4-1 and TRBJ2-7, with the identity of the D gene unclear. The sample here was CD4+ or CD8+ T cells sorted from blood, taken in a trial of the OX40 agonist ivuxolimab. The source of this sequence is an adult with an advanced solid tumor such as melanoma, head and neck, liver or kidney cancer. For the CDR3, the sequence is CASSQYSFYEQYF. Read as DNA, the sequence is TGCGCCAGCAGCCAATACAGCTTCTACGAGCAGTACTTC.